This entry describes one TCR beta chain. Source study methods: Amplified reference gene primers provided the basis for estimating nucleated cell counts. The protocol was immunoSEQ multiplex PCR, while the TCRdb copy is restricted to in-frame clones and leaves out a portion. The V and J calls and clone size are taken from that table; D and trimming were inferred from the DNA. The sample yields tens of thousands of clones, roughly 90% seen once. The CDR3 runs to 17 residues. Germline CDR1 is KGHSH and CDR2 is LQKENI. The V end lost 3 bases, the J end lost 9 bases, and 24 bases lay between the germline ends. The sample belongs to a study of blood T cell repertoires in COVID-19. At the level of the study: Samples representing acute and convalescent COVID-19 were sourced from the United States, Italy and Spain. Sources were T cells, B-cell-depleted T cells, or PBMCs; the material itself was cDNA or gDNA.

Sequenced input: peripheral blood. The chain uses TRBV18 and TRBJ2-1; D possibly corresponds to TRBD2 (5 bases). The origin of this receptor is a woman of 80 years or more with active COVID-19. This CDR3 is CASSPPLGEKFFGEQFF. The DNA of the CDR3 is TGTGCCAGCTCACCGCCTCTCGGGGAGAAATTTTTCGGTGAGCAGTTCTTC.